This TCR beta chain was captured by sequencing in a study of cytomegalovirus exposure and HLA in healthy donors. Background on the study: Assignment to the Caucasian-associated ancestry cluster applied to roughly 80% of the approximately 400 genotyped donors.

Study conclusions and caveats: It was taken for granted in presence/absence analyses that sequencing depth across donors was roughly uniform.

Points on this clone: As yet, its antigen is unknown.

Vbeta (60) and Jbeta (13) primers were used in the PCR. As handled by the study authors: Later, tens of millions of unique TCR beta chains were counted in an analysis, and 8.5 million to 13 million of them were shared. TCRdb's table, derived via immunoSEQ multiplex PCR, lists solely in-frame clones and lacks some. V, J and clone size are taken as reported in that table, and D and trimming were inferred from the DNA itself. The data show 100,000 to 150,000 clones, and the top ten clones hold 2.2%. This CDR3 is built from 16 residues. V shed 3 bases and J 7 bases; nucleotides not matched to a gene: 13. The germline V gene encodes CDR1 SGHNT and CDR2 YYREEE (reference sequence).

The chain is built from TRBV5-4 and TRBJ2-3; TRBD2 agrees at 8 bases. What was sequenced was PBMCs. This receptor was identified in a man in his forties or fifties in good health and CMV-seronegative. The CDR3 region is CASSSESGSVQNTQYF. The DNA of the CDR3 is TGTGCCAGCAGCTCCGAGAGCGGGAGCGTCCAAAATACGCAGTATTTT.